In this sample, the clone carrying this TCR beta chain turned up many times. The antigen is undetermined. This specimen belongs to a study of CD8+CD57+ T cells in acquired aplastic anemia. Whole-study results and caveats: Patients were compared with controls for CD8+ Simpson's diversity, and no significant difference emerged.

CDR1 is SGDLS, CDR2 YYNGEE, per germline. Trimming left V 1 base short and J 8 bases short, with 15 bases between. The CDR3 is 15 amino acids. TCR beta VDJ and CDR3 profiles were obtained from a genomic DNA template. TCRdb used MiXCR to reprocess the reads, holding one entry per CDR3 protein. In the table there are more than 250,000 distinct CDR3 sequences, approximately 56% of which are singletons. This chain links TRBV9 with TRBJ1-4, with a possible D match to TRBD1 (5 bases). Sequencing used sorted CD4+, CD8+, or CD8+CD57+ T cells (not recorded which) from PBMCs. This receptor was taken from a human donor with severe aplastic anemia or a healthy control (not recorded which). The DNA of the CDR3 is TGTGCCAGCAGCGTATCTCGGGGGGGAAACGAAAAACTGTTTTTT. Translation: CASSVSRGGNEKLFF.